One sample yielded the 24 T cell receptor beta chains listed below, sequenced in a study of PD-1 blockade in mismatch repair-deficient tumors. TCRdb keeps only in-frame clones here, not all; method: immunoSEQ multiplex PCR. Of under 95,000 clones listed, roughly 80% are singletons. The sequences come from peripheral blood, collected 12 weeks after starting pembrolizumab. The receptors stem from an adult with mismatch repair-deficient cancer.

The V and J genes are TRBV18 and TRBJ2-2, with D unclear. V was shortened by 2 bases and J by 5 bases, with 6 bases between the two germline ends. The CDR3 runs to 13 residues. From germline, CDR1 is KGHSH and CDR2 LQKENI. CDR3: CASSPSRTGELFF. The DNA of the CDR3 is TGTGCCAGCTCACCAAGCCGTACCGGGGAGCTGTTTTTT.

The chain uses TRBV11-2 and TRBJ2-3; D might be TRBD1 or TRBD2, each matching 5 bases. V gave up 7 bases and J gave up 2 bases, with 19 bases separating them. The CDR3 loop spans 16 amino acids. Germline lookup yields CDR1 SGHAT and CDR2 FQNNGV. The CDR3 coding sequence is TGTGCCAGCACCCTCCAGAGGGGTTCTCCCACAGATACGCAGTATTTT. It yields the protein CASTLQRGSPTDTQYF. The complete variable domain, with remaining parts taken from reference TRBV11-2 and TRBJ2-3, reads EAGVAQSPRYKIIEKRQSVAFWCNPISGHATLYWYQQILGQGPKLLIQFQNNGVVDDSQLPKDRFSAERLKGVDSTLKIQPAKLEDSAVYLCASTLQRGSPTDTQYFGPGTRLTVL.

The V gene is TRBV18, the J gene TRBJ2-7; a possible D gene is TRBD2 (5 bases). The CDR3 extends over 15 amino acids. Germline assignment: CDR1 KGHSH and CDR2 LQKENI. Trimming pared 2 bases from V and 2 bases from J, leaving 13 bases between. The CDR3 region has the DNA TGTGCCAGCTCACCATCACCTAGTAGCGCCTACGAGCAGTACTTC. This sequence encodes CASSPSPSSAYEQYF.

The gene calls are TRBV6-1 and TRBJ2-7; D remains unclear. V shed 6 bases and J shed 7 bases, with 10 bases lying between them. Germline values: CDR1 MNHNS, CDR2 SASEGT. This CDR3 has 11 residues. The CDR3 loop is CASRLSGEQYF. The CDR3 coding sequence is TGTGCCAGCAGGTTATCGGGTGAGCAGTACTTC.

The V and J genes are TRBV5-4 and TRBJ1-2; 7 bases are shared with TRBD1. V shed 5 bases and J 8 bases; nucleotides not matched to a gene: 21. Germline V gives CDR1 SGHNT, CDR2 YYREEE (reference sequence). The CDR3 loop spans 17 amino acids. The CDR3: CASRVARSGGAQGGYTF. In DNA form, the CDR3 reads TGTGCCAGCAGGGTTGCCCGTTCAGGGGGAGCCCAGGGAGGCTACACCTTC.

The genes are TRBV15 and TRBJ2-2, with unresolved D. CDR1 is LNHNV, CDR2 YYDKDF, per germline (reference sequence). V lost 3 bases, J lost 4 bases, and 9 bases lay in between. The CDR3 runs 14 residues. DNA of the CDR3: TGTGCCACCAGCAGGAGCTCCAGCACCGGGGAGCTGTTTTTT. Translation: CATSRSSSTGELFF.

The J gene is TRBJ2-5, the V gene TRBV7-2; D gene ambiguous. V shed 5 bases and J shed 5 bases, with 9 bases lying between them. This CDR3 has 12 amino acids. Germline lookup yields CDR1 SGHTA and CDR2 FQGNSA. CDR3 sequence reads: CASSRPGETQYF. CDR3 DNA sequence: TGTGCCAGCAGCCGTCCTGGGGAGACCCAGTACTTC.

This clone was seen only a few times. This chain joins TRBV6-1 and TRBJ2-4, with D possibly called TRBD1 or TRBD2 (5 bases each). The CDR3 runs 17 residues. From germline, CDR1 is MNHNS and CDR2 SASEGT. Trimming cost V 3 bases and J 0 bases, with 15 bases left between them. The CDR3: CASSDGRDPIAKNIQYF. The CDR3 bases are TGTGCCAGCAGTGACGGTAGGGACCCAATAGCCAAAAACATTCAGTACTTC.

V gene TRBV29-1 combines with J gene TRBJ1-2; 9 positions agree with TRBD1. The CDR3 loop spans 14 amino acids. Germline V gene data show CDR1 as SQVTM and CDR2 as ANQGSEA. V shed 4 bases and J 5 bases; nucleotides not matched to a gene: 8. The CDR3: CSVGTGEEEYGYTF. CDR3 nucleotides: TGCAGCGTTGGGACAGGGGAGGAAGAGTATGGCTACACCTTC.

V gene TRBV6-5 combines with J gene TRBJ2-5; the D is unclear. CDR1 and CDR2 (germline): MNHEY, SVGAGI. V was clipped by 2 bases and J by 2 bases, with 6 bases between them. The CDR3 length is 13 residues. The CDR3 DNA is TGTGCCAGCAGTTACCGGATTCAAGAGACCCAGTACTTC. Translating gives CASSYRIQETQYF.

The chain employs TRBV19 and TRBJ2-5; D might be TRBD2 (6 bases). The CDR3 sequence is 14 residues long. Trimming pared 4 bases from V and 1 base from J, leaving 10 bases between. Germline V gene sequence: CDR1 LNHDA, CDR2 SQIVND (reference sequence). Here the CDR3 DNA reads TGTGCCAGTAGTACTCCGGGACTCCAAGAGACCCAGTACTTC. This encodes CASSTPGLQETQYF.

The chain couples TRBV5-1 to TRBJ2-7; 9 nucleotides match TRBD2. The CDR3 covers 13 residues. J gave up 3 bases and V 5 bases, and 3 bases lay outside the gene matches. Germline V gives CDR1 SGHRS, CDR2 YFSETQ. The CDR3 sequence is CASRPTSGYEQYF. CDR3 DNA: TGCGCCAGCAGACCGACTAGCGGCTACGAGCAGTACTTC.

The V gene is TRBV28, the J gene TRBJ1-3; D remains unclear. The CDR3 contains 15 residues. Germline CDR1 MDHEN, CDR2 SYDVKM. V gave up 5 bases and J gave up 6 bases, with 17 bases separating them. This CDR3 reads CASSSPGGRKNTIYF. In nucleotides, the CDR3 is TGTGCCAGCAGTAGTCCGGGAGGACGTAAAAACACCATATATTTT.

This clone turned up a few times. This chain uses TRBV10-3 with TRBJ2-7; 9 bases align to TRBD2. J lost 5 bases, V lost 0 bases, and 5 bases had no gene match. The V gene's germline CDR1 is ENHRY and CDR2 SYGVKD. The CDR3 runs 15 residues. CDR3 residues: CAISESSGSRDEQYF. CDR3 DNA: TGTGCCATCAGTGAGTCTAGCGGGAGCAGAGACGAGCAGTACTTC.

The chain is built from TRBV4-3 and TRBJ2-7; D may match TRBD1 or TRBD2 (5 bases each). The CDR3 is made up of 13 amino acids. CDR1 is LGHNA and CDR2 is YSLEER in the germline V gene. The V and J ends lost 4 bases and 2 bases respectively, with 9 bases between them. This CDR3 is CASSPGTPYEQYF. Here the CDR3 DNA reads TGCGCCAGCAGCCCCGGGACCCCCTACGAGCAGTACTTC.

The gene calls are TRBV7-6 and TRBJ2-3, with TRBD2 matching 8 bases. J lost 3 bases, V lost 3 bases, and 14 bases had no gene match. Germline V CDR1 and CDR2: SGHVS, FNYEAQ. The CDR3 has 18 amino acids. CDR3 amino acids: CASSFPVGSGGGTDTQYF. CDR3 nucleotides: TGTGCCAGCAGCTTCCCTGTAGGGAGCGGGGGAGGTACAGATACGCAGTATTTT. The variable domain in full, with the rest retrieved from reference TRBV7-6 and TRBJ2-3, is GAGVSQSPRYKVTKRGQDVALRCDPISGHVSLYWYRQALGQGPEFLTYFNYEAQQDKSGLPNDRFSAERPEGSISTLTIQRTEQRDSAMYRCASSFPVGSGGGTDTQYFGPGTRLTVL.

V usage is TRBV7-8 and J usage is TRBJ2-3; D is unresolved. This CDR3 contains 13 residues. V was cut by 1 base and J by 0 bases, with 2 bases left in between. From germline, CDR1 is SGHVS and CDR2 FQNEAQ. The CDR3 protein is CASSLGSTDTQYF. The CDR3 DNA reads TGTGCCAGCAGCTTAGGTAGCACAGATACGCAGTATTTT.

The chain links TRBV7-2 to TRBJ1-5; D not resolved. This CDR3 has 15 amino acids. In germline, CDR1 is SGHTA, CDR2 FQGNSA. V dropped 1 base and J dropped 4 bases, with 11 bases sitting between them. This chain's CDR3 is CASSLVGAGNQPQHF. The CDR3 nucleotides read TGTGCCAGCAGCTTAGTAGGAGCTGGAAATCAGCCCCAGCATTTT.

The rearrangement joins TRBV7-9 to TRBJ1-5, with D unclear. Looked up from germline, CDR1 is SEHNR and CDR2 is FQNEAQ (reference sequence). The V end was cut by 5 bases, the J end by 3 bases, with 11 bases between. The CDR3 is 14 amino acids. This chain's CDR3 is CASSPIESNQPQHF. DNA of the CDR3: TGTGCCAGCAGCCCGATTGAATCCAATCAGCCCCAGCATTTT.

This chain joins TRBV5-5 and TRBJ2-3; possible D gene TRBD2, 6 bases. Germline V gene lookup returns CDR1 SGHKS and CDR2 YYEKEE (reference sequence). The CDR3 length is 15 residues. V gave up 2 bases and J gave up 0 bases, with 10 bases separating them. CDR3 bases: TGTGCCAGCAGCTTTAGCGGAAGGAGCACAGATACGCAGTATTTT. It codes for CASSFSGRSTDTQYF. The variable domain in full, completed from reference TRBV5-5 and TRBJ2-3, reads DAGVTQSPTHLIKTRGQQVTLRCSPISGHKSVSWYQQVLGQGPQFIFQYYEKEERGRGNFPDRFSARQFPNYSSELNVNALLLGDSALYLCASSFSGRSTDTQYFGPGTRLTVL.

This clone has ten or more counts. The rearrangement links TRBV10-1 to TRBJ2-6; 7 bases line up with TRBD2. CDR1 and CDR2 (germline): WNHNN, SYGVQD (reference sequence). Trimming removed 3 bases from V and 0 bases from J; junction bases left unmatched: 5. The CDR3 is made up of 17 amino acids. In nucleotides, the CDR3 is TGCGCCAGCAGTGATCACGGGAGGCTCTCTGGGGCCAACGTCCTGACTTTC. Translated, it gives CASSDHGRLSGANVLTF.

J is TRBJ1-1 and V is TRBV4-1; TRBD1 is a possible D gene (6 bases). The CDR3 spans 16 residues. CDR1 is MGHRA and CDR2 is YSYEKL in the germline V gene. V was pared by 3 bases and J by 6 bases, with 20 bases between. The DNA for the CDR3 is TGCGCCAGCAGCCAGGGGAGGGAGGGGGTCTATGCTGAAGCTTTCTTT. Its protein product is CASSQGREGVYAEAFF.

This clone appeared a few times. The chain links TRBV11-3 to TRBJ1-3; maybe TRBD1 (5 bases). V was clipped by 4 bases and J by 0 bases, with 10 bases between them. Germline V gene lookup returns CDR1 SGHNT and CDR2 YENEEA. This CDR3 has 15 amino acids. In DNA form, the CDR3 reads TGTGCCAGCAGCTCTCAGGGCAACTCTGGAAACACCATATATTTT. Translating it yields CASSSQGNSGNTIYF.

Here the CDR3 DNA reads TGTGCCAGCAGCGATGGAATCGGGGAGGGATACGAGCAGTACTTC. Its translation is CASSDGIGEGYEQYF. V gene TRBV9 combines with J gene TRBJ2-7; 7 nucleotides line up with TRBD2. The V gene end was trimmed by 3 bases and the J gene end by 4 bases; junction bases not matched to a gene: 10. The germline CDR1 and CDR2 sequences are SGDLS and YYNGEE. The CDR3 spans 15 residues.